This paragraph covers one T cell receptor beta chain sequence. CDR1 is MDHEN and CDR2 is SYDVKM in the germline V gene. There are 16 residues in the CDR3. V lost 4 bases and J lost 4, with 14 bases in between. The data stem from a study of shared T cell receptors in the human thymus. The assay was immunoSEQ multiplex PCR, and TCRdb's table has in-frame clones only and misses some. The sample carries hundreds of thousands of clones, 70% to 90% recorded once. These sequences were also reported in another study, on human thymus T cells.

The receptor was isolated from a boy under two years old with a congenital heart defect. The material sequenced was thymocytes. This chain connects TRBV28 to TRBJ1-6; D remains ambiguous. The CDR3 DNA reads as TGTGCCAGCAGTTCCCCTGGCCCCATATATAATTCACCCCTCCACTTT. Protein product: CASSSPGPIYNSPLHF.